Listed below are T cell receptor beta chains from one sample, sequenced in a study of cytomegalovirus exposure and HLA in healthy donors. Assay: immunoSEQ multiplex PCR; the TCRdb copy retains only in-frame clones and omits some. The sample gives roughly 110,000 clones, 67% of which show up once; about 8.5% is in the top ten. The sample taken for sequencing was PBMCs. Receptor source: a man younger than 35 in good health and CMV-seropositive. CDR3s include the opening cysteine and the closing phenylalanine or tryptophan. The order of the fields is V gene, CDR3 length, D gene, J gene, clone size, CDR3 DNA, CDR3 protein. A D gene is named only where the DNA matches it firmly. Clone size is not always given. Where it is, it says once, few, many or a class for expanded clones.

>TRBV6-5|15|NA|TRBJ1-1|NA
TGTGCCAGCACCTCGGCTGGGCTCGGGAGGGCTGAAGCTTTCTTT
CASTSAGLGRAEAFF
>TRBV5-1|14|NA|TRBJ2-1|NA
TGCGCCAGCAACGGCGGACTCTCCTACAATGAGCAGTTCTTC
CASNGGLSYNEQFF
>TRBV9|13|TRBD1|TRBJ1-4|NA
TGTGCCAGCAGCGTTGGGACAGAGGGAAAACTGTTTTTT
CASSVGTEGKLFF
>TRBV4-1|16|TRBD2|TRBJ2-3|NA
TGCGCCAGCAGCCTGTTATCTAGCGGGAGCACAGATACGCAGTATTTT
CASSLLSSGSTDTQYF
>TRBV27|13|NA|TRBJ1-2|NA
TGTGCCAGCGGGGGCACAAATAACTATGGCTACACCTTC
CASGGTNNYGYTF
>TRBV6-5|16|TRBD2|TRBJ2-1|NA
TGTGCCAGCAGTTATTCTGCAGCGGGGGGTTTAGATGAGCAGTTCTTC
CASSYSAAGGLDEQFF
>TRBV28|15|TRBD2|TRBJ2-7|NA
TGTGCCAGCAGTCCCCTAAGCGGGGGCAACTACGAGCAGTACTTC
CASSPLSGGNYEQYF
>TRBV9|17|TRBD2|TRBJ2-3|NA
TGTGCCAGCAGCGTCTATTCTCTCGCGGGGGGAACAGATACGCAGTATTTT
CASSVYSLAGGTDTQYF
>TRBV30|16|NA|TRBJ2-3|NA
TGTGCCTGGTCCCAAGCCGGAGGGGCTAGCACAGATACGCAGTATTTT
CAWSQAGGASTDTQYF
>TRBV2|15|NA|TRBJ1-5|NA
TGTGCCAGCTTCCCCGAAGTGGGGGCAAATCAGCCCCAGCATTTT
CASFPEVGANQPQHF
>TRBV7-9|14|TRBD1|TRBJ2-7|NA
TGTGCCAGCAGCTTTGTGGGACAGGGGGACGAGCAGTACTTC
CASSFVGQGDEQYF
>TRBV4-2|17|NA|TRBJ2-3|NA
TGTGCCAGCAGCCAACCCCGGGGGGCGGGGGGCACAGATACGCAGTATTTT
CASSQPRGAGGTDTQYF
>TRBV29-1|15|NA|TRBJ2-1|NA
TGCAGCGCTGGGGGGACGGTTAGCTCCTACAATGAGCAGTTCTTC
CSAGGTVSSYNEQFF
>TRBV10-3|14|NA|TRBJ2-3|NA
TGTGCCATCAGGCTTGACACCAGCACAGATACGCAGTATTTT
CAIRLDTSTDTQYF
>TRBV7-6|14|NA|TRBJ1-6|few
TGTGCCAGCAGCGCAGGGTCCTATAATTCACCCCTCCACTTT
CASSAGSYNSPLHF
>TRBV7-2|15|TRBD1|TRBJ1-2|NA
TGTGCCAGCAGCCCCAACACAGGGGGCGCGGGTGGCTACACCTTC
CASSPNTGGAGGYTF
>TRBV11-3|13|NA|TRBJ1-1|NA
TGTGCCAGCAGCCGGAGGAGTGGAGATGAAGCTTTCTTT
CASSRRSGDEAFF
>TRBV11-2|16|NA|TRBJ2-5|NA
TGTGCCAGCAGCCCCTTAAGGCGGCGGGGGCCGAAGACCCAGTACTTC
CASSPLRRRGPKTQYF
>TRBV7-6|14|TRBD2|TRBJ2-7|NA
TGTGCCAGCAGCCCTAGCGGGACTTACTACGAGCAGTACTTC
CASSPSGTYYEQYF
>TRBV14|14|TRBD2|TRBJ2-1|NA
TGTGCCAGCAGCCAGCGCGGGGGTTACAATGAGCAGTTCTTC
CASSQRGGYNEQFF
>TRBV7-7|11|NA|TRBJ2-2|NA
TGTGCCTATGGAGGGGCCGGGGAGCTGTTTTTT
CAYGGAGELFF
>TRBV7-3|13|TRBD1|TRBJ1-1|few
TGTGCCAGCAGCTTAAGGACAGGCGGGGAAGCTTTCTTT
CASSLRTGGEAFF
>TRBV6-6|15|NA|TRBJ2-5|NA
TGTGCCAGCAGTTACGTGGCGGGACGGCAAGAGACCCAGTACTTC
CASSYVAGRQETQYF
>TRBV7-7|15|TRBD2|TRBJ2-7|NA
TGTGCCAGCAGCTTAGTATCCGGGGGGACTACGCCGCAGTACTTC
CASSLVSGGTTPQYF
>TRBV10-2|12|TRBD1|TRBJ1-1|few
TGCGCCACATTGACAGGGGACACTGAAGCTTTCTTT
CATLTGDTEAFF
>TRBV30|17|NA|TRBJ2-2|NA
TGTGCCTGGAGTTACACCTCAGGGAGGCGACGCACCGGGGAGCTGTTTTTT
CAWSYTSGRRRTGELFF
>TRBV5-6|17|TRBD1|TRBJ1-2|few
TGTGCCAGCAGCTGGGAAGGGACAGGAAACTATCCCTATGGCTACACCTTC
CASSWEGTGNYPYGYTF
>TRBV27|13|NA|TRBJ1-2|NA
TGTGCCAGCAGACTTATAGGTAGCACTGGCTACACCTTC
CASRLIGSTGYTF
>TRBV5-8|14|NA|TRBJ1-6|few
TGTGCCAGCAGCTTGGGTCAGAATAATTCACCCCTCCACTTT
CASSLGQNNSPLHF
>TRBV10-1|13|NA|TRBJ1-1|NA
TGCGCCAGCAAGGCGGGACGGAACACTGAAGCTTTCTTT
CASKAGRNTEAFF
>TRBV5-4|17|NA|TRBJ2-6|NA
TGTGCCAGCAGCCGGAAACCCGACAACTCTGGGGCCAACGTCCTGACTTTC
CASSRKPDNSGANVLTF
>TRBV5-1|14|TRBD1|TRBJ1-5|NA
TGCGCCAGCAGCTTGGGAGGGGGCGACCAGCCCCAGCATTTT
CASSLGGGDQPQHF
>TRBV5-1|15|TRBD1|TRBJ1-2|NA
TGCGCCAGCAGCGTGGAGGCGGGACAGGGGTGTGGCTACACCTTC
CASSVEAGQGCGYTF
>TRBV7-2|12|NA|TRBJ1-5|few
TGTGCCAGCAGTTCTAGGGGTCAGCCCCAGCATTTT
CASSSRGQPQHF
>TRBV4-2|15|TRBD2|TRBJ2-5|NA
TGTGCCAGCAGCTCGGGACTAGCGGGGGAAGAGACCCAGTACTTC
CASSSGLAGEETQYF
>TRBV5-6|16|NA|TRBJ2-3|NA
TGTGCCAGCAGCTACAAAGAGCGGGCTAGCACAGATACGCAGTATTTT
CASSYKERASTDTQYF
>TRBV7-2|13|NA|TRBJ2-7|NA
TGTGCCAGCAGCTTAGGGGGCGGGAATGTGCAGTACTTC
CASSLGGGNVQYF
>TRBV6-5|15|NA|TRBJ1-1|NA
TGTGCCAGCAGTACGCCCTCAGGGCCGGGTACTGAAGCTTTCTTT
CASSTPSGPGTEAFF
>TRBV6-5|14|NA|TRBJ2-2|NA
TGTGCCAGCAGTTACTCGAGGAGCACCGGGGAGCTGTTTTTT
CASSYSRSTGELFF
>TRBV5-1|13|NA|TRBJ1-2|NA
TGCGCCAGCAGCTTCGGTATGCACTATGGCTACACCTTC
CASSFGMHYGYTF
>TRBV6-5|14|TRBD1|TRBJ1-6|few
TGTGCCAGCAGTTACGGTCAGGGGGGTTCACCCCTCCACTTT
CASSYGQGGSPLHF
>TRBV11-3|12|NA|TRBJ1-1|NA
TGTGCCAGCAGCCAGGGGTACACTGAAGCTTTCTTT
CASSQGYTEAFF